The clone carrying this T cell receptor beta chain showed up just once. The repertoire was sequenced with immunoSEQ multiplex PCR; TCRdb's copy has only in-frame clones and lacks some. Of around 170,000 clones listed, less than 90% are singletons. This sample is drawn from a study of blood T cell repertoires in COVID-19. The CDR3 is made up of 16 amino acids. J gave up 5 bases and V 2 bases, and 10 bases lay outside the gene matches. Germline CDR1 reads LNHNV; CDR2 reads YYDKDF (reference sequence). This study enrolled people aged roughly 18 to 90 from approximately 24 US geographic areas. This sequence was found in a woman in her forties or fifties who had recovered from COVID-19. The sample was PBMCs or T cells enriched from blood (not recorded which). This chain joins TRBV15 and TRBJ1-2; TRBD1 agrees at 8 bases. The CDR3 DNA reads TGTGCCACCAGCAGACCTCACAGGGGGGGAGGATATGGCTACACCTTC. This translates into CATSRPHRGGGYGYTF.